What follows are 3 T cell receptor beta chains derived from one specimen sequenced in a study of blood T cell repertoires in COVID-19. Method: immunoSEQ multiplex PCR; TCRdb's copy keeps in-frame clones and lacks some. Here the sample spans about 180,000 clones, around 80% being singletons. What was sequenced was peripheral blood. These receptors all come from an elderly woman with COVID-19, enrolled during active disease.

This chain joins TRBV7-2 and TRBJ2-7, with 7 positions matching TRBD1. The CDR3 loop spans 15 amino acids. The germline gives CDR1 SGHTA, CDR2 FQGNSA. V lost 3 bases to trimming and J lost 4 bases; unmatched junction nucleotides: 9. Here the CDR3 reads CASSLTGMADYEQYF. The CDR3 DNA sequence: TGTGCCAGCAGCTTGACAGGGATGGCGGATTACGAGCAGTACTTC.

The J gene is TRBJ2-6, the V gene TRBV4-1, with 7 positions matching TRBD2. Germline values: CDR1 MGHRA, CDR2 YSYEKL. CDR3 size: 20 residues. With 8 bases clipped from V and 0 bases from J, the junction kept 19 bases outside the gene matches. CDR3 residues: CASRPLGPSWGGSGANVLTF. The DNA of the CDR3 is TGCGCCAGCCGTCCTCTAGGGCCCTCCTGGGGGGGCTCTGGGGCCAACGTCCTGACTTTC.

V and J are TRBV5-1 and TRBJ1-1; 7 bases align to TRBD1. The V gene end was trimmed by 4 bases and the J gene end by 4 bases; junction bases not matched to a gene: 7. The V gene's germline CDR1 is SGHRS and CDR2 YFSETQ. The CDR3 is made up of 14 amino acids. CDR3 amino acids: CASSALQGSTEAFF. CDR3 coding DNA: TGCGCCAGCAGCGCCCTACAGGGGAGCACTGAAGCTTTCTTT.